Below are 26 T cell receptor beta chains sequenced from a single sample in a study of cytomegalovirus exposure and HLA in healthy donors. Vbeta (60) and Jbeta (13) primers were used in the PCR. Produced via immunoSEQ multiplex PCR; TCRdb's table is partial and in-frame only. The data hold about 92,000 clones, with approximately 80% observed a single time. The sample taken for sequencing was PBMCs. The receptors were sampled from a man between 18 and 35 years old in good health and CMV-seronegative.

This clone has just one count. The gene calls are TRBV11-3 and TRBJ2-7; a weak D match, TRBD2 (5 bases). Trimming took off 3 bases at V and 6 bases at J, with 12 bases between the two ends. Germline-derived CDR1 and CDR2 are SGHNT and YENEEA. CDR3 size: 13 residues. CDR3 sequence reads: CASSLGPGSEQYF. The CDR3 nucleotides read TGTGCCAGCAGCTTGGGTCCGGGATCCGAGCAGTACTTC.

The CDR3 DNA is TGTGCCAGCAGCCAGGACAGGGGTCCCACTGAAGCTTTCTTT. Amino acid sequence: CASSQDRGPTEAFF. This chain links TRBV13 with TRBJ1-1; 9 nucleotides line up with TRBD1. The CDR3 is 14 amino acids. V shed 5 bases and J 4 bases; nucleotides not matched to a gene: 5. In germline, CDR1 is PRHDT, CDR2 FYEKMQ (reference sequence).

The V and J genes are TRBV9 and TRBJ1-3; TRBD1 matches at 7 bases. This CDR3 is built from 16 residues. Trimming took 4 bases from V and 0 from J; bases not matched to a gene: 7. Germline V gene sequence: CDR1 SGDLS, CDR2 YYNGEE. CDR3 in DNA: TGTGCCAGCAGCCCAGGGGGGTCCCTCTCTGGAAACACCATATATTTT. Encoded protein: CASSPGGSLSGNTIYF.

The genes are TRBV6-5 and TRBJ1-2; D perhaps matches TRBD1 (6 bases). This CDR3 is 14 amino acids long. V lost 0 bases and J 4 bases, leaving 9 bases between the germline ends. From germline, CDR1 is MNHEY and CDR2 SVGAGI. The chain's CDR3 is CASSYSGGGYGYTF. The CDR3 nucleotides are TGTGCCAGCAGTTACTCGGGAGGGGGCTATGGCTACACCTTC.

Concerning this clone itself: Additional DNA sequences in this sample encode the identical CDR3. V is TRBV5-6 and J is TRBJ2-2; 15 nucleotides align to TRBD2. CDR3 size: 16 residues. The germline CDR1 and CDR2 sequences are SGHDT and YYEEEE. Unmatched junction bases numbered 3, after V lost 4 bases and J lost 5 bases. This chain's CDR3 is CASSRGLAGGTGELFF. The CDR3 DNA reads as TGTGCCAGCAGCCGGGGACTAGCGGGGGGTACCGGGGAGCTGTTTTTT.

The V gene is TRBV2, the J gene TRBJ2-1, with 8 bases identical to TRBD1. From germline, CDR1 is SNHLY and CDR2 FYNNEI. This CDR3 has 14 residues. V lost 7 bases and J lost 6; bases outside the gene matches: 8. The CDR3 DNA is TGTGCCAGCAATGAGGACAGGGTGGGCAATGAGCAGTTCTTC. It is translated as CASNEDRVGNEQFF. Using reference TRBV2 and TRBJ2-1 for the parts outside the CDR3, the full variable domain is EPEVTQTPSHQVTQMGQEVILRCVPISNHLYFYWYRQILGQKVEFLVSFYNNEISEKSEIFDDQFSVERPDGSNFTLKIRSTKLEDSAMYFCASNEDRVGNEQFFGPGTRLTVL.

The chain employs TRBV30 and TRBJ2-5; a possible D gene is TRBD2 (5 bases). The CDR3 consists of 12 residues. Looked up from germline, CDR1 is GTSNPN and CDR2 is SVGIG (reference sequence). The ends were cut back, 4 bases at V and 2 bases at J, with 8 bases in the middle. The CDR3 DNA reads as TGTGCCTGGAATGAGGGACAAGAGACCCAGTACTTC. It translates to CAWNEGQETQYF. The entire variable domain, with the rest obtained from reference TRBV30 and TRBJ2-5, is as follows: SQTIHQWPATLVQPVGSPLSLECTVEGTSNPNLYWYRQAAGRGLQLLFYSVGIGQISSEVPQNLSASRPQDRQFILSSKKLLLSDSGFYLCAWNEGQETQYFGPGTRLLVL.

The chain combines TRBV25-1 with TRBJ1-2, with D possibly TRBD1 on 5 matching bases. The germline CDR1 and CDR2 sequences are MGHDK and SYGVNS. V was shortened by 0 bases and J by 4 bases, with 9 bases between the two germline ends. The length of the CDR3 is 14 residues. The CDR3 sequence: CASSEYQGGYGYTF. The CDR3 DNA reads as TGTGCCAGCAGTGAATATCAGGGTGGCTATGGCTACACCTTC.

This clone turned up a few times. The chain links TRBV6-1 to TRBJ1-2; D is undetermined. The germline V gene encodes CDR1 MNHNS and CDR2 SASEGT. This CDR3 comprises 12 residues. V shed 5 bases and J shed 4 bases, with 8 bases lying between them. The CDR3 DNA follows: TGTGCCAGCAGTCCCCGAGCCTATGGCTACACCTTC. Residues: CASSPRAYGYTF.

The chain recombines TRBV6-5 with TRBJ1-4, with 8 bases lining up with TRBD1. From germline, CDR1 is MNHEY and CDR2 SVGAGI. The CDR3 is 15 amino acids. The V segment lost 8 bases and the J segment 7 bases; nucleotides outside the gene matches: 12. This CDR3 reads CASSRPGQGGEKLFF. CDR3 sequence (DNA): TGTGCCAGCTCCCGACCAGGACAGGGAGGTGAAAAACTGTTTTTT.

V and J are TRBV5-4 and TRBJ2-6; 7 bases are shared with TRBD1. The V segment lost 4 bases and the J segment 2 bases; nucleotides outside the gene matches: 9. From germline, CDR1 is SGHNT and CDR2 YYREEE (reference sequence). This CDR3 comprises 17 residues. CDR3 loop: CASSGMTGPTGANVLTF. CDR3 nucleotides: TGTGCCAGCAGCGGAATGACAGGGCCTACTGGGGCCAACGTCCTGACTTTC.

This clone was seen a handful of times. The V gene is TRBV5-1, the J gene TRBJ2-5; TRBD1 matches 7 bases. TRBJ2-7 explains the end of the DNA better; the J call may be wrong. The CDR3 consists of 14 residues. Germline CDR1 and CDR2: SGHRS and YFSETQ. CDR3 residues: CASSPRTGAYEQYF. DNA of the CDR3: TGCGCCAGCAGCCCGCGGACAGGCGCCTACGAGCAGTACTTC.

CDR3 coding DNA: TGTGCCAGCAGTTTGAAGTGGGGGGGCGCGGGGACTGAAGCTTTCTTT. This gives the protein CASSLKWGGAGTEAFF. The rearrangement links TRBV27 to TRBJ1-1; possibly TRBD1 for D (6 bases). Germline CDR1 is MNHEY and CDR2 is SMNVEV (reference sequence). With 3 bases removed from V and 5 bases from J, the gap between germline ends came to 19 bases. This CDR3 contains 16 residues.

CDR3 sequence: CASSVLQGGTTDTQYF. The CDR3 DNA sequence: TGTGCCAGCAGCGTTCTACAGGGGGGGACCACAGATACGCAGTATTTT. This sequence joins TRBV7-9 and TRBJ2-3; a weak D match, TRBD1 (8 bases). The germline CDR1 and CDR2 sequences are SEHNR and FQNEAQ (reference sequence). This CDR3 is 16 amino acids long. The V end was cut by 5 bases, the J end by 2 bases, with 17 bases between.

The V call is TRBV5-1, the J call TRBJ1-1, with no clear D. This CDR3 has 15 residues. Deletions cut 0 bases from V and 4 bases from J, with 13 bases between. Germline loops: CDR1 SGHRS, CDR2 YFSETQ. Here the CDR3 DNA reads TGCGCCAGCAGCTTGGACGGCCCGGGGTCCACTGAAGCTTTCTTT. Its protein product is CASSLDGPGSTEAFF.

This chain connects TRBV4-2 to TRBJ2-7; 9 positions match TRBD2. Trimming at V came to 3 bases and at J to 1 base, leaving 1 base not matched to a gene. The CDR3 extends over 14 amino acids. Germline-derived CDR1 and CDR2 are LGHNA and YNFKEQ. In nucleotides, the CDR3 is TGTGCCAGCAGCCACAGCGGGGGGTCCTACGAGCAGTACTTC. Its protein is CASSHSGGSYEQYF.

V is TRBV7-8 and J is TRBJ2-7; no clear D. The germline V gene encodes CDR1 SGHVS and CDR2 FQNEAQ. The CDR3 sequence is 11 residues long. V was pared by 4 bases and J by 5 bases, with 6 bases between. Here the CDR3 reads CASSSADEQYF. The CDR3 coding sequence is TGTGCCAGCAGCTCAGCCGACGAGCAGTACTTC.

Only one count was recorded for this clone. The rearrangement joins TRBV29-1 to TRBJ1-1, with D perhaps matching TRBD1 (5 bases). The CDR3 runs to 14 residues. Trimming removed 0 bases at V and 5 bases at J, with 13 bases between. Germline-derived CDR1 and CDR2 are SQVTM and ANQGSEA. Here the CDR3 reads CSVEERMSGTEAFF. As DNA, the CDR3 is TGCAGCGTTGAAGAGAGAATGTCAGGGACTGAAGCTTTCTTT.

For the CDR3, the DNA is TGTGCCAGCAGGGCAGGGGTCTCCTACGAGCAGTACTTC. It codes for CASRAGVSYEQYF. The chain recombines TRBV11-2 with TRBJ2-7; tentative D call: TRBD1 (6 bases). CDR1 is SGHAT, CDR2 FQNNGV, per germline. The CDR3 length is 13 residues. V was clipped by 6 bases and J by 0 bases, with 9 bases between them.

This clone was observed a few times. The CDR3 reads CASSGGAGSNEKLFF. In DNA, the CDR3 is TGTGCCAGCAGCGGCGGGGCAGGCAGTAATGAAAAACTGTTTTTT. The chain combines TRBV9 with TRBJ1-4; D is perhaps TRBD1 (5 bases). The CDR3 spans 15 residues. Germline V gene data show CDR1 as SGDLS and CDR2 as YYNGEE. The ends were cut back, 3 bases at V and 4 bases at J, with 13 bases in the middle.

The V and J genes are TRBV7-9 and TRBJ1-1; TRBD1 aligns across 7 bases. The length of the CDR3 is 15 residues. Trimming at V came to 4 bases and at J to 2 bases, leaving 7 bases not matched to a gene. Germline-derived CDR1 and CDR2 are SEHNR and FQNEAQ (reference sequence). This CDR3 is CASSSTDRANTEAFF. The CDR3 bases are TGTGCCAGCAGCTCTACCGACAGGGCCAACACTGAAGCTTTCTTT.

This clone was observed once. The junction differs from germline at one of its ends, possibly a read error. The chain has TRBV11-2 and TRBJ2-1; D unclear. Germline V gene sequence: CDR1 SGHAT, CDR2 FQNNGV. This CDR3 has 11 amino acids. The chain's CDR3 is CASSPYYEQFF. The CDR3 DNA is TGTGCCAGCAGCCCCTACTATGAGCAGTTCTTC.

The chain joins TRBV6-5 to TRBJ2-7, with D possibly being TRBD1 (6 bases). The germline V gene has CDR1 MNHEY and CDR2 SVGAGI. Trimming removed 8 bases from V and 0 bases from J, with 14 bases in between. The CDR3 sequence is 14 residues long. The CDR3 sequence: CASGKNRDSYEQYF. CDR3 nucleotides: TGTGCCAGCGGTAAGAACAGGGACTCCTACGAGCAGTACTTC.

The genes are TRBV7-6 and TRBJ1-4; D might be TRBD1 (6 bases). There are 15 residues in the CDR3. In germline, CDR1 is SGHVS, CDR2 FNYEAQ. The ends were cut back, 0 bases at V and 4 bases at J, with 9 bases in the middle. This chain's CDR3 is CASSLAGGFNEKLFF. The DNA of the CDR3 is TGTGCCAGCAGCTTAGCAGGGGGATTTAATGAAAAACTGTTTTTT.

V gene TRBV18 combines with J gene TRBJ1-1; D is unresolved. V lost 0 bases and J 1 base, leaving 6 bases between the germline ends. Germline V gene data show CDR1 as KGHSH and CDR2 as LQKENI. The CDR3 runs 14 residues. CDR3 loop: CASSPPSGNTEAFF. CDR3 coding DNA: TGTGCCAGCTCACCACCCAGTGGGAACACTGAAGCTTTCTTT.

This sequence joins TRBV6-6 and TRBJ1-5, with 8 nucleotides matching TRBD1. Germline V gives CDR1 MNHNY, CDR2 SVGAGI (reference sequence). The CDR3 sequence is 15 residues long. V shed 4 bases, J shed 0 bases, and the junction held 2 bases outside the gene matches. The CDR3 DNA reads TGTGCCAGCAGTTGGACAGGGAATAGCAATCAGCCCCAGCATTTT. Amino acid sequence: CASSWTGNSNQPQHF.